This is a list of T cell receptor beta chains from one sample in a study of cytomegalovirus exposure and HLA in healthy donors. TCRdb's copy holds only in-frame clones and misses some; the assay was immunoSEQ multiplex PCR. The sample yields 150,000 to 200,000 clones, around nine tenths seen once. Sequencing was carried out using PBMCs. Every receptor here comes from a man aged 18 to 29 in good health and CMV-seropositive. Each CDR3 is given with its conserved first and last residue. A D gene is named only where the DNA matches it firmly. The size entry is marked missing in some rows and otherwise reads once, few, many or a size class.

TRBD2 TRBJ2-2 TRBV5-4 . CASSFSSGGYTGELFF TGTGCCAGCAGCTTTTCTAGCGGGGGATACACCGGGGAGCTGTTTTTT
TRBD2 TRBJ2-7 TRBV28 . CASTLGLAGAHEQYF TGTGCCAGCACTCTCGGACTAGCGGGAGCCCACGAGCAGTACTTC
. TRBJ2-2 TRBV2 . CASSGQENTGELFF TGTGCCAGCAGTGGACAGGAGAACACCGGGGAGCTGTTTTTT
TRBD1 TRBJ2-1 TRBV29-1 . CSVDRTGGAGANNEQFF TGCAGCGTTGATAGGACAGGGGGCGCAGGGGCGAACAATGAGCAGTTCTTC
. TRBJ1-5 TRBV19 . CASSAAGTYQPQHF TGTGCCAGTAGTGCCGCCGGGACATATCAGCCCCAGCATTTT
. TRBJ1-2 TRBV19 . CASSMYRTINGYTF TGTGCCAGTAGTATGTACAGGACTATTAATGGCTACACCTTC
. TRBJ2-1 TRBV9 . CASSGTVIHEQFF TGTGCCAGCAGCGGGACAGTTATCCATGAGCAGTTCTTC
TRBD1 TRBJ1-5 TRBV6-6 . CASKGANQPQHF TGTGCCAGCAAGGGGGCCAATCAGCCCCAGCATTTT
. TRBJ2-5 TRBV14 . CASSHQEPAGRTQYF TGTGCCAGCAGCCACCAAGAGCCAGCGGGCAGGACCCAGTACTTC
. TRBJ2-1 TRBV11-3 . CASSFGVGRGDNEQFF TGTGCCAGCAGCTTCGGCGTTGGCAGGGGGGACAATGAGCAGTTCTTC
. TRBJ2-5 TRBV14 once CASSQRDRGGQETQYF TGTGCCAGCAGCCAAAGGGATAGAGGGGGCCAAGAGACCCAGTACTTC
. TRBJ2-7 TRBV6-4 many CASSERGQSYEQYF TGTGCCAGCAGTGAGAGGGGACAATCCTACGAGCAGTACTTC
. TRBJ1-1 TRBV4-1 . CASSPGQLNTEAFF TGCGCCAGCAGCCCAGGACAGCTGAACACTGAAGCTTTCTTT
TRBD2 TRBJ2-1 TRBV7-6 . CASSSYARGLVYNEQFF TGTGCCAGCAGCTCGTATGCCAGGGGACTAGTCTACAATGAGCAGTTCTTC
. TRBJ1-3 TRBV2 . CASSEGGRVSGNTIYF TGTGCCAGCAGTGAAGGGGGGCGGGTGTCTGGAAACACCATATATTTT
. TRBJ1-3 TRBV19 . CASRQTGYSGNTIYF TGTGCCAGTAGGCAAACAGGTTACTCTGGAAACACCATATATTTT
TRBD1 TRBJ2-1 TRBV6-1 . CASSETGDAYNEQFF TGTGCCAGCAGTGAGACAGGGGACGCCTACAATGAGCAGTTCTTC
. TRBJ2-5 TRBV18 once CASSPGAQETQYF TGTGCCAGCTCACCAGGAGCACAAGAGACCCAGTACTTC
. TRBJ1-1 TRBV30 . CAWQGLGTEAFF TGTGCCTGGCAGGGATTGGGCACTGAAGCTTTCTTT
. TRBJ1-5 TRBV4-1 . CASSEGGGRQPQHF TGCGCCAGCAGCGAAGGGGGGGGACGGCAGCCCCAGCATTTT
. TRBJ2-1 TRBV29-1 . CSVRELRYNEQFF TGCAGCGTCCGGGAGCTCCGCTACAATGAGCAGTTCTTC
. TRBJ2-3 TRBV4-1 . CASSQGSPAEGGFRDTQYF TGCGCCAGCAGCCAAGGAAGCCCGGCTGAGGGCGGGTTCCGAGATACGCAGTATTTT
. TRBJ2-1 TRBV7-9 . CASSTAYNEQFF TGTGCCAGCAGCACTGCTTACAATGAGCAGTTCTTC
. TRBJ2-3 TRBV5-1 once CASSLTQGYGTDTQYF TGCGCCAGCAGCTTGACCCAGGGGTATGGCACAGATACGCAGTATTTT
. TRBJ2-7 TRBV11-2 . CASSATGYEQYF TGTGCCAGCAGCGCCACAGGGTACGAGCAGTACTTC
. TRBJ2-7 TRBV27 . CASSHTPQSPGEQYF TGTGCCAGCAGTCACACCCCGCAGTCTCCAGGCGAGCAGTACTTC
. TRBJ2-7 TRBV7-9 once CASSNIFRSDSYEQYF TGTGCCAGCAGCAACATATTTAGGAGCGACTCCTACGAGCAGTACTTC
TRBD2 TRBJ2-7 TRBV6-5 . CASSYGLAAYEQYF TGTGCCAGCAGTTACGGACTAGCGGCCTACGAGCAGTACTTC
TRBD2 TRBJ2-1 TRBV5-1 once CASSLEVAGINEQFF TGCGCCAGCAGCTTGGAAGTAGCGGGAATCAATGAGCAGTTCTTC
. TRBJ2-3 TRBV10-3 . CAIKQTSTDTQYF TGTGCCATCAAACAAACCTCCACAGATACGCAGTATTTT
TRBD2 TRBJ2-5 TRBV4-1 . CASSSGLAGFQETQYF TGCGCCAGCAGCTCGGGACTAGCGGGATTCCAAGAGACCCAGTACTTC
. TRBJ2-1 TRBV10-1 . CASSDRAGRHYNEQFF TGCGCCAGCAGTGACCGGGCGGGCCGACACTACAATGAGCAGTTCTTC
TRBD1 TRBJ2-7 TRBV2 once CASDPKGQGRSYEQYF TGTGCCAGCGATCCTAAAGGACAGGGGAGGTCCTACGAGCAGTACTTC
. TRBJ1-1 TRBV6-5 . CASSFTTRTEAFF TGTGCCAGCAGTTTCACCACTCGTACTGAAGCTTTCTTT
TRBD1 TRBJ1-2 TRBV29-1 . CSVRQGDGYTF TGCAGCGTACGGCAGGGGGACGGCTACACCTTC
. TRBJ1-1 TRBV7-3 . CASSFIISGNTEAFF TGTGCCAGCAGCTTCATAATTTCGGGAAACACTGAAGCTTTCTTT
. TRBJ2-2 TRBV21-1 . CASSKGGGGEELFF TGTGCCAGCAGCAAAGGAGGAGGGGGCGAGGAGCTGTTTTTT
. TRBJ1-4 TRBV28 . CASSLLGRVGEKLFF TGTGCCAGCAGTTTATTGGGCAGGGTTGGAGAAAAACTGTTTTTT
TRBD1 TRBJ1-4 TRBV28 . CASSLVTGSEKLFF TGTGCCAGCAGTTTAGTGACAGGGTCGGAAAAACTGTTTTTT
TRBD1 TRBJ2-7 TRBV30 . CAWGGQGGEQYF TGTGCCTGGGGGGGACAGGGAGGGGAGCAGTACTTC
. TRBJ1-5 TRBV5-4 . CASSLAGAGQPQHF TGTGCCAGCAGCTTGGCAGGGGCAGGACAGCCCCAGCATTTT